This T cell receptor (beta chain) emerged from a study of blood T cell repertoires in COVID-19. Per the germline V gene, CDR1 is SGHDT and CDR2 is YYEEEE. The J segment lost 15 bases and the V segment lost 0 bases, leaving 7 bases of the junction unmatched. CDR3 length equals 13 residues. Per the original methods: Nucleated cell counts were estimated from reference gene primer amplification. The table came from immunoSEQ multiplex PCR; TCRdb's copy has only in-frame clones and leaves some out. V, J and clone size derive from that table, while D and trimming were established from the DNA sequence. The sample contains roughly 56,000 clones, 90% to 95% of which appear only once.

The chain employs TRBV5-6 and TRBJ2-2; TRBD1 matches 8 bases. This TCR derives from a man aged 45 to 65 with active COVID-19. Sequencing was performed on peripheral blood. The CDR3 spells CASSLGTGLLLFF. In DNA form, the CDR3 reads TGTGCCAGCAGCTTGGGGACAGGGTTATTGTTGTTTTTT.